Below are 26 T cell receptor beta chains sequenced from a single sample in a study of blood T cell repertoires in COVID-19. Only in-frame clones appear in the TCRdb table, and some are missing; sequencing was by immunoSEQ multiplex PCR. The sample lists around 160,000 clones, roughly four fifths occurring once. The source material was peripheral blood. These receptors were obtained from a man in his sixties with active or convalescent COVID-19.

The chain carries TRBV6-5 and TRBJ1-1; TRBD1 agrees at 8 bases. CDR1 is MNHEY, CDR2 SVGAGI, per germline. The CDR3 sequence is 14 residues long. Trimming at V came to 7 bases and at J to 5 bases, leaving 9 bases not matched to a gene. CDR3 protein: CASISRDRLTEAFF. The CDR3 bases are TGTGCCAGCATTAGCCGGGACAGGTTGACTGAAGCTTTCTTT.

The J gene is TRBJ1-1, the V gene TRBV5-1; the D is unclear. Trimming cost V 1 base and J 4 bases, with 8 bases left between them. The V gene's germline CDR1 is SGHRS and CDR2 YFSETQ. The CDR3 length is 13 residues. CDR3: CASSLPGSTEAFF. DNA of the CDR3: TGCGCCAGCAGCTTGCCCGGGAGCACTGAAGCTTTCTTT.

The rearrangement links TRBV19 to TRBJ1-2, with 9 nucleotides matching TRBD1. The CDR3 is 15 residues long. The germline V gene has CDR1 LNHDA and CDR2 SQIVND (reference sequence). J was trimmed by 2 bases and V by 9 bases; bases with no gene match: 10. The CDR3 coding sequence is TGTGCCAGCACAGGGGGCATGTCTGGGAACTATGGCTACACCTTC. Its protein product is CASTGGMSGNYGYTF.

The V and J genes are TRBV4-1 and TRBJ1-4; 8 bases match TRBD1. The CDR3 covers 14 residues. Germline values: CDR1 MGHRA, CDR2 YSYEKL. J lost 5 bases, V lost 4 bases, and 3 bases had no gene match. The CDR3 DNA sequence: TGCGCCAGCAGCCCACAGGGGGTGAATGAAAAACTGTTTTTT. It specifies CASSPQGVNEKLFF.

The chain employs TRBV3-1 (or the pseudogene TRBV3-2) and TRBJ2-1, with 9 bases aligning to TRBD2. CDR3 length equals 16 residues. Germline V gene data show CDR1 as LGHDT and CDR2 as YNNKEL (reference sequence). Trimming removed 5 bases from V and 9 bases from J; junction bases left unmatched: 14. This CDR3 is CASSTVGGGALREQFF. CDR3 DNA: TGTGCCAGCAGCACGGTGGGCGGGGGGGCCCTTCGTGAGCAGTTCTTC.

V gene TRBV4-2 combines with J gene TRBJ2-6; the match to TRBD1 covers 7 bases. Germline assignment: CDR1 LGHNA and CDR2 YNFKEQ. With V trimmed by 3 bases and J by 4 bases, 6 bases remained unmatched. This CDR3 is 16 amino acids long. CDR3 residues: CASSQPTGSGANVLTF. CDR3 nucleotide sequence: TGTGCCAGCAGCCAGCCGACAGGGTCCGGGGCCAACGTCCTGACTTTC.

The chain employs TRBV21-1 and TRBJ1-3. TRBV21-1 is reported as a pseudogene. This CDR3 contains 16 residues. The CDR3 coding sequence is TGTGCCAGCAGCAAATGCGGTCACGGCTCTGGAAACACCATATATTTT. It codes for CASSKCGHGSGNTIYF.

The chain has TRBV29-1 and TRBJ1-4; D uncertain. Germline lookup yields CDR1 SQVTM and CDR2 ANQGSEA. Trimming left V 1 base short and J 0 bases short, with 15 bases between. The CDR3 runs to 17 residues. For the CDR3, the DNA is TGCAGCGTTGAAGGGTGCAGTTCCCCACCAACTAATGAAAAACTGTTTTTT. Encoded protein: CSVEGCSSPPTNEKLFF.

The rearrangement uses TRBV12-1 and TRBJ1-4; the D segment call TRBD1 is taken from the table without a DNA check. TRBV12-1 counts as a pseudogene. This CDR3 is 16 amino acids long. The CDR3 coding sequence is TGTGCCAGCAGCCCACCTGGACAGGGTAATAATGAAAAACTGTTTTTT. This translates into CASSPPGQGNNEKLFF.

The chain combines TRBV6-5 with TRBJ1-4; 8 nucleotides agree with TRBD1. The ends lost 7 bases at V and 2 bases at J; junction bases unmatched: 6. Germline V lookup: CDR1 MNHEY, CDR2 SVGAGI. The CDR3 is made up of 15 amino acids. The CDR3 spells CASTRDRGTNEKLFF. The CDR3 DNA reads TGTGCCAGCACTAGAGACAGGGGTACTAATGAAAAACTGTTTTTT.

The V gene is TRBV5-1, the J gene TRBJ1-2; 9 nucleotides match TRBD1. Germline V gene data show CDR1 as SGHRS and CDR2 as YFSETQ. The V segment lost 4 bases and the J segment 6 bases; nucleotides outside the gene matches: 7. This CDR3 contains 14 residues. CDR3: CASSIDRGTDGYTF. CDR3 in DNA: TGCGCCAGCAGCATCGACAGGGGGACGGATGGCTACACCTTC.

The chain links TRBV11-2 to TRBJ2-1; weak D call: TRBD2 (6 bases). CDR1 and CDR2 from the germline V gene are SGHAT and FQNNGV. This CDR3 comprises 20 residues. The ends were cut back, 0 bases at V and 0 bases at J, with 21 bases in the middle. CDR3 loop: CASSLDLGDSGLGSYNEQFF. The CDR3 DNA reads as TGTGCCAGCAGCTTAGATCTAGGGGATAGCGGCCTGGGCTCCTACAATGAGCAGTTCTTC.

This clone was seen a handful of times. The chain couples TRBV2 to TRBJ1-5, with D possibly matching TRBD1 (6 bases). The germline gives CDR1 SNHLY, CDR2 FYNNEI. V lost 7 bases, J lost 8 bases, and 12 bases lay in between. CDR3 length: 12 amino acids. The CDR3 loop reads CASNRDQEPQHF. The CDR3 DNA reads TGTGCCAGCAACAGGGACCAGGAGCCCCAGCATTTT.

This chain joins TRBV28 and TRBJ1-3, with unresolved D. Trimming took 3 bases from V and 8 from J, leaving 11 bases between them. The CDR3 is 13 amino acids. Germline CDR1 reads MDHEN; CDR2 reads SYDVKM. The CDR3 DNA reads as TGTGCCAGCAGTTTCCCCAACCGGTACACCATATATTTT. Amino acid sequence: CASSFPNRYTIYF.

J is TRBJ2-3 and V is TRBV3-1 (or the pseudogene TRBV3-2), with 7 bases aligning to TRBD1. CDR3 length: 17 residues. V was clipped by 0 bases and J by 0 bases; unmatched bases: 6. Germline V gene data show CDR1 as LGHDT and CDR2 as YNNKEL (reference sequence). The CDR3 coding sequence is TGTGCCAGCAGCCAAGACTTGAGGGGGCTTAGCACAGATACGCAGTATTTT. Amino acid sequence: CASSQDLRGLSTDTQYF.

The V call is TRBV18, the J call TRBJ2-5, with 12 bases lining up with TRBD2. Unmatched junction bases numbered 14, after V lost 4 bases and J lost 5 bases. This CDR3 contains 18 residues. CDR1 KGHSH and CDR2 LQKENI come from the germline V gene. DNA for the CDR3: TGTGCCAGCTCACGCGGACTAGCGGGGAGAGATAGTCTGGAGACCCAGTACTTC. It specifies CASSRGLAGRDSLETQYF.

The J gene is TRBJ2-7, the V gene TRBV28; 8 bases are a match to TRBD2. Trimming cost V 6 bases and J 3 bases; bases outside gene matches: 4. The CDR3 is 13 residues long. Germline V gene lookup returns CDR1 MDHEN and CDR2 SYDVKM. DNA of the CDR3: TGTGCCAGCAGGCGAGGGACTAGCTACGAGCAGTACTTC. Its translation: CASRRGTSYEQYF.

The V gene is TRBV11-2, the J gene TRBJ1-4; 9 nucleotides line up with TRBD1. Germline V gene sequence: CDR1 SGHAT, CDR2 FQNNGV. The V and J ends lost 5 bases and 2 bases, in that order; junction bases with no gene match: 6. The CDR3 is 16 residues long. CDR3 protein: CASSQTGGRTNEKLFF. The CDR3 DNA reads TGTGCCAGCAGCCAGACAGGGGGAAGGACTAATGAAAAACTGTTTTTT.

The chain has TRBV5-1 and TRBJ2-7, with no clear D. Germline CDR1 is SGHRS and CDR2 is YFSETQ. Trimming cost V 0 bases and J 1 base, with 5 bases left between them. The CDR3 extends over 13 amino acids. The CDR3 protein is CASSLDGSYEQYF. The CDR3 region has the DNA TGCGCCAGCAGCTTGGACGGGTCCTACGAGCAGTACTTC.

J is TRBJ2-5 and V is TRBV24-1; 12 nucleotides line up with TRBD2. V gave up 4 bases and J gave up 1 base; unmatched junction bases: 3. Germline V gives CDR1 KGHDR, CDR2 SFDVKD. This CDR3 has 16 residues. The CDR3 bases are TGTGCCACCAGTGAGCCTAGCGGGGGGGCCCAAGAGACCCAGTACTTC. Encoded protein: CATSEPSGGAQETQYF.

The V call is TRBV2, the J call TRBJ1-5, with 9 positions matching TRBD1. The germline gives CDR1 SNHLY, CDR2 FYNNEI. The CDR3 is made up of 15 amino acids. V shed 5 bases and J 7 bases; nucleotides not matched to a gene: 9. This CDR3 reads CASSSGTGWGQPQHF. The CDR3 DNA is TGTGCCAGCAGTTCAGGGACAGGGTGGGGACAGCCCCAGCATTTT.

The chain carries TRBV24-1 and TRBJ1-1, with a weak D call TRBD1 (5 bases). The germline V gene encodes CDR1 KGHDR and CDR2 SFDVKD. This CDR3 is built from 11 residues. Trimming stripped 10 bases from V and 11 bases from J, with 16 bases between. The CDR3 spells CATPQGCSAFF. Written as DNA, the CDR3 is TGTGCCACGCCTCAGGGTTGTAGTGCTTTCTTT.

The chain carries TRBV12-3 or TRBV12-4 and TRBJ2-1; 10 positions agree with TRBD1. V shed 6 bases and J 9 bases; nucleotides not matched to a gene: 5. CDR3 length: 13 residues. The CDR3 sequence: CASSWDRGGEQFF. The DNA of the CDR3 is TGTGCCAGCAGCTGGGACAGGGGTGGTGAGCAGTTCTTC.

This chain joins TRBV7-2 and TRBJ2-1; 8 nucleotides align to TRBD2. The CDR3 has 16 amino acids. Germline lookup yields CDR1 SGHTA and CDR2 FQGNSA. Trimming cost V 5 bases and J 2 bases; bases outside gene matches: 8. The CDR3 region is CASSINGGAAYNEQFF. The DNA of the CDR3 is TGTGCCAGCAGCATAAACGGGGGGGCCGCCTACAATGAGCAGTTCTTC.

V and J are TRBV5-3 and TRBJ2-7; 10 positions match TRBD2. TRBV5-3 counts as an open reading frame of uncertain function. The CDR3 covers 14 residues. V was clipped by 1 base and J by 6 bases; unmatched bases: 4. CDR3 in DNA: TGTGCCAGAAGCTTGCTAGCGGGAGTCCGCGAGCAGTACTTC. It specifies CARSLLAGVREQYF.

The genes are TRBV29-1 and TRBJ2-7; 10 nucleotides agree with TRBD1. J lost 5 bases, V lost 7 bases, and 8 bases had no gene match. CDR1 SQVTM and CDR2 ANQGSEA come from the germline V gene. The CDR3 sequence is 13 residues long. The chain's CDR3 is CSAGTGVLHEQYF. CDR3 sequence (DNA): TGCAGCGCCGGGACAGGGGTTCTCCACGAGCAGTACTTC.